The next 5 T cell receptor beta chains were all read from a single sample in a study of blood T cell repertoires in COVID-19. Repertoires were generated with immunoSEQ multiplex PCR, while TCRdb's copy carries only in-frame clones and drops some. The data show approximately 100,000 clones, 82% seen once. The source material was peripheral blood. The receptors stem from a man aged 65-85 years with active or convalescent COVID-19.

The chain couples TRBV7-8 to TRBJ2-7; 11 bases are shared with TRBD1. CDR1 is SGHVS, CDR2 FQNEAQ, per germline. V trimming: 2 bases; J trimming: 4 bases; junction bases outside the gene matches: 4. The CDR3 contains 15 residues. CDR3 sequence reads: CASSLLGTGGYEQYF. DNA of the CDR3: TGTGCCAGCAGCTTATTGGGGACAGGGGGATACGAGCAGTACTTC.

Points on this clone: This sample includes further DNA sequences coding for the same CDR3. The chain links TRBV18 to TRBJ1-5, with 7 nucleotides matching TRBD1. This CDR3 comprises 15 residues. Germline V gene sequence: CDR1 KGHSH, CDR2 LQKENI. V was clipped by 2 bases and J by 3 bases; unmatched bases: 4. CDR3 region: CASSPNRGSNQPQHF. The CDR3 region has the DNA TGTGCCAGCTCACCAAACAGGGGTTCCAATCAGCCCCAGCATTTT.

The CDR3 reads CASSFTGGEDQPQHF. The CDR3 DNA is TGTGCCAGCAGCTTCACAGGGGGCGAGGATCAGCCCCAGCATTTT. The V and J genes are TRBV5-5 and TRBJ1-5; 9 positions agree with TRBD1. With 2 bases clipped from V and 5 bases from J, the junction kept 5 bases outside the gene matches. Germline V lookup: CDR1 SGHKS, CDR2 YYEKEE (reference sequence). The CDR3 length is 15 residues.

The rearrangement joins TRBV7-2 to TRBJ2-7; TRBD2 is a possible D gene (5 bases). The length of the CDR3 is 12 residues. Looked up from germline, CDR1 is SGHTA and CDR2 is FQGNSA. V gave up 5 bases and J gave up 4 bases, with 9 bases separating them. The CDR3 sequence: CASSTPGYEQYF. Here the CDR3 DNA reads TGTGCCAGCAGCACCCCGGGATACGAGCAGTACTTC.

The rearrangement uses TRBV19 and TRBJ2-1, with TRBD2 identical over 13 bases. The germline gives CDR1 LNHDA, CDR2 SQIVND (reference sequence). This CDR3 comprises 15 residues. V shed 5 bases, J shed 9 bases, and the junction held 7 bases outside the gene matches. CDR3 nucleotide sequence: TGTGCCAGTAGTCCACTAGCGGGGGGGCATAGTGAGCAGTTCTTC. Translated, it gives CASSPLAGGHSEQFF.